The table lists the clone carrying this T cell receptor (beta chain) with a few counts. Its specificity is unknown. This sample stems from a study of T-cell reconstitution after alpha-beta-depleted transplantation in children. The CDR3 has 14 amino acids. Germline V gene data show CDR1 as DFQATT and CDR2 as SNEGSKA (reference sequence). Trimming took 1 base from V and 8 from J; bases not matched to a gene: 4. General study points: Newly generated T cells supplied most T-cell counts and diversity one year post-transplant. At day 60, the high TCRbeta diversity found in some patients originated from recipient T cells and thymic progenitors that had survived.

The TCRbeta library was prepared with unique molecular identifiers. TCRdb processed the PCR reads anew with MiXCR; each CDR3 protein has one entry. The repertoire holds 610,000 or so distinct CDR3 sequences, roughly 27% seen once, with around 36% in the top ten. The sample in question was PBMCs, obtained before TCRalphabeta/CD19-depleted stem cell transplant. The receptor's source is a boy less than two years old with Wiskott-Aldrich syndrome, due to receive a stem cell transplant. V is TRBV20-1 and J is TRBJ2-1, with TRBD2 identical over 11 bases. This chain's CDR3 is CSARVAGGRYEQFF. The CDR3 DNA sequence: TGCAGTGCTAGAGTAGCGGGAGGGCGATATGAGCAGTTCTTC.